These 24 T cell receptor beta chains originate from one sample sequenced in a study of technical replicates of blood from several donors. Clones were read by immunoSEQ multiplex PCR, and TCRdb kept only the in-frame ones, dropping some. The sample consists of around 54,000 clones, 90% to 97% of them appearing once. Sequenced: T cells isolated from PBMCs. The source is a human donor in good health.

The chain links TRBV29-1 to TRBJ1-5, with 9 nucleotides matching TRBD1. The CDR3 spans 14 residues. Trimming at V came to 3 bases and at J to 0 bases, leaving 0 bases not matched to a gene. Germline-derived CDR1 and CDR2 are SQVTM and ANQGSEA. The CDR3 nucleotides read TGCAGCGTTGAGACAGGGGGTAGCAATCAGCCCCAGCATTTT. As protein: CSVETGGSNQPQHF.

The chain employs TRBV4-3 and TRBJ2-7, with a tentative D call TRBD1 (5 bases). Germline V CDR1 and CDR2: LGHNA, YSLEER. V shed 0 bases and J shed 7 bases, with 10 bases lying between them. This CDR3 is built from 13 residues. Written as DNA, the CDR3 is TGCGCCAGCAGCCAAGAGACAGTCGAGGAGCAGTACTTC. Protein sequence: CASSQETVEEQYF.

The chain employs TRBV7-8 and TRBJ1-2; D remains ambiguous. The CDR3 consists of 12 residues. V shed 1 base and J shed 5 bases, with 5 bases lying between them. CDR1 SGHVS and CDR2 FQNEAQ come from the germline V gene. CDR3 residues: CASSLVFYGYTF. The CDR3 bases are TGTGCCAGCAGCTTAGTCTTTTATGGCTACACCTTC. The full variable domain, with the rest looked up from reference TRBV7-8 and TRBJ1-2, is GAGVSQSPRYKVAKRGQDVALRCDPISGHVSLFWYQQALGQGPEFLTYFQNEAQLDKSGLPSDRFFAERPEGSVSTLKIQRTQQEDSAVYLCASSLVFYGYTFGSGTRLTVV.

The chain links TRBV6-1 to TRBJ2-3, with no clear D. Trimming removed 3 bases at V and 6 bases at J, with 7 bases between. Germline CDR1 and CDR2: MNHNS and SASEGT. CDR3 length equals 12 residues. CDR3 loop: CASSDDWDTQYF. The DNA for the CDR3 is TGTGCCAGCAGTGACGACTGGGATACGCAGTATTTT.

The chain has TRBV21-1 and TRBJ1-1. TRBV21-1 is labeled a pseudogene. The CDR3 runs to 13 residues. This CDR3 reads CASSKEAEDEAFF. The DNA of the CDR3 is TGTGCCAGCAGCAAAGAAGCGGAGGATGAAGCTTTCTTT.

This sequence joins TRBV5-6 and TRBJ2-7; 7 bases fit TRBD2. Germline V gives CDR1 SGHDT, CDR2 YYEEEE. The CDR3 extends over 14 amino acids. After removal of 4 bases from V and 2 bases from J, the junction contained 6 bases not matched to a gene. In nucleotides, the CDR3 is TGTGCCAGCAGCCGGGACTATGGGACCTACGAGCAGTACTTC. Translated: CASSRDYGTYEQYF.

The chain is built from TRBV28 and TRBJ1-1, with a weak D call TRBD1 (5 bases). V lost 1 base to trimming and J lost 0 bases, with 9 bases between them. CDR1 MDHEN and CDR2 SYDVKM come from the germline V gene. The CDR3 sequence is 15 residues long. In DNA, the CDR3 is TGTGCCAGCAGTTTATTGGACAATTTGAACACTGAAGCTTTCTTT. Protein sequence: CASSLLDNLNTEAFF.

This clone has only one observation. The chain links TRBV9 to TRBJ1-2, with TRBD1 identical over 12 bases. With V trimmed by 1 base and J by 8 bases, 6 bases remained unmatched. The CDR3 covers 15 residues. CDR1 and CDR2 from the germline V gene are SGDLS and YYNGEE. The CDR3 reads CASSVRDRGREGYTF. DNA for the CDR3: TGTGCCAGCAGCGTAAGGGACAGGGGGCGCGAGGGCTACACCTTC.

This chain links TRBV13 with TRBJ1-3; TRBD1 might be the D (6 bases). The V and J ends lost 2 bases and 8 bases respectively, with 16 bases between them. The germline gives CDR1 PRHDT, CDR2 FYEKMQ (reference sequence). The CDR3 length is 15 residues. CDR3 amino acids: CASSLYLGARDTIYF. The CDR3 DNA follows: TGTGCCAGCAGCTTATATTTGGGGGCTAGGGACACCATATATTTT.

The chain employs TRBV2 and TRBJ2-5; 7 nucleotides agree with TRBD1. This CDR3 has 14 residues. CDR1 SNHLY and CDR2 FYNNEI come from the germline V gene. V trimming: 6 bases; J trimming: 4 bases; junction bases outside the gene matches: 8. CDR3 loop: CASSRFGQAETQYF. The CDR3 coding sequence is TGTGCCAGCAGCAGGTTTGGACAGGCAGAGACCCAGTACTTC.

The rearrangement links TRBV6-5 to TRBJ2-4; TRBD2 is a possible D gene (6 bases). The V gene's germline CDR1 is MNHEY and CDR2 SVGAGI. There are 13 residues in the CDR3. Deletions cut 9 bases from V and 7 bases from J, with 16 bases between. The DNA for the CDR3 is TGTGCCAGTTTAACGGCGGGGAGTAACATTCAGTACTTC. This translates into CASLTAGSNIQYF.

This clone is a singleton in its sample. This rearrangement joins TRBV29-1 to TRBJ2-7, with D possibly TRBD1 on 6 matching bases. Trimming shortened V by 6 bases and J by 4 bases, and 19 bases separated the two germline ends. The germline gives CDR1 SQVTM, CDR2 ANQGSEA. The CDR3 is made up of 14 amino acids. CDR3: CSVSGTYDPYEQYF. For the CDR3, the DNA is TGCAGCGTGTCAGGGACATATGATCCGTACGAGCAGTACTTC.

The V gene is TRBV30, the J gene TRBJ1-3, with D possibly TRBD1 on 5 matching bases. The germline V gene has CDR1 GTSNPN and CDR2 SVGIG (reference sequence). This CDR3 comprises 14 residues. V was clipped by 1 base and J by 3 bases, with 10 bases between them. CDR3 in DNA: TGTGCCTGGAGTGATGACAGTTTTGGAAACACCATATATTTT. Translation: CAWSDDSFGNTIYF.

The rearrangement joins TRBV25-1 to TRBJ1-2, with 8 positions matching TRBD1. The length of the CDR3 is 16 residues. From germline, CDR1 is MGHDK and CDR2 SYGVNS. V shed 3 bases and J 3 bases; nucleotides not matched to a gene: 9. Written as DNA, the CDR3 is TGTGCCAGCAGTGACTTCGGACAGGGAAGACACTATGGCTACACCTTC. It specifies CASSDFGQGRHYGYTF.

This sequence joins TRBV28 and TRBJ2-4; perhaps TRBD2 as D (6 bases). Trimming took 7 bases from V and 1 from J, leaving 20 bases between them. The CDR3 loop spans 17 amino acids. Germline V gene sequence: CDR1 MDHEN, CDR2 SYDVKM. CDR3 amino acids: CASTRPTGEGAKNIQYF. Written as DNA, the CDR3 is TGTGCCAGCACCCGACCCACGGGGGAAGGGGCCAAAAACATTCAGTACTTC.

The chain carries TRBV2 and TRBJ2-1; D not certain. Trimming pared 5 bases from V and 12 bases from J, leaving 11 bases between. From germline, CDR1 is SNHLY and CDR2 FYNNEI. This CDR3 has 11 residues. In DNA, the CDR3 is TGTGCCAGCAGTAATGAACTATGGCAGTTCTTC. This translates into CASSNELWQFF.

The chain combines TRBV7-9 with TRBJ1-2, with 9 positions matching TRBD1. Germline CDR1 is SEHNR and CDR2 is FQNEAQ (reference sequence). J gave up 3 bases and V 5 bases, and 4 bases lay outside the gene matches. This CDR3 is 14 amino acids long. CDR3 sequence (DNA): TGTGCCAGCAGCGCGGGACAGGGATACTATGGCTACACCTTC. Protein product: CASSAGQGYYGYTF.

The V and J genes are TRBV29-1 and TRBJ2-2; unclear D gene. Germline lookup yields CDR1 SQVTM and CDR2 ANQGSEA. V was shortened by 2 bases and J by 0 bases, with 7 bases between the two germline ends. This CDR3 contains 14 residues. The CDR3 sequence: CSVETLANTGELFF. As DNA, the CDR3 is TGCAGCGTTGAAACGCTAGCGAACACCGGGGAGCTGTTTTTT.

This sequence joins TRBV7-6 and TRBJ1-3, with no clear D. Trimming cost V 1 base and J 5 bases, with 3 bases left between them. The CDR3 extends over 12 amino acids. Germline values: CDR1 SGHVS, CDR2 FNYEAQ. CDR3 sequence: CASSLGRNTIYF. CDR3 coding DNA: TGTGCCAGCAGCTTAGGTAGAAACACCATATATTTT.

The chain employs TRBV28 and TRBJ1-5; D gene ambiguous. V lost 7 bases to trimming and J lost 1 base, with 11 bases between them. Germline CDR1 reads MDHEN; CDR2 reads SYDVKM. This CDR3 spans 14 amino acids. For the CDR3, the DNA is TGTGCCAGCACTACGCTTACGAGCAATCAGCCCCAGCATTTT. Its translation is CASTTLTSNQPQHF.

The J gene is TRBJ1-4, the V gene TRBV9, with D unclear. Per the germline V gene, CDR1 is SGDLS and CDR2 is YYNGEE. Trimming cost V 0 bases and J 5 bases, with 5 bases left between them. The CDR3 runs to 13 residues. DNA of the CDR3: TGTGCCAGCAGCGTAGGCGCGAATGAAAAACTGTTTTTT. Translating gives CASSVGANEKLFF.

The chain has TRBV28 and TRBJ2-7; weak D call: TRBD1 (6 bases). The CDR3 is 16 residues long. Germline CDR1 is MDHEN and CDR2 is SYDVKM. With 6 bases removed from V and 6 bases from J, the gap between germline ends came to 24 bases. The CDR3 loop reads CASSELQGISEPEQYF. Here the CDR3 DNA reads TGTGCCAGCAGCGAACTCCAGGGGATTAGCGAACCCGAGCAGTACTTC.

The chain is built from TRBV2 and TRBJ1-1; a possible D gene is TRBD1 (5 bases). Germline V CDR1 and CDR2: SNHLY, FYNNEI. The length of the CDR3 is 13 residues. With 8 bases removed from V and 10 bases from J, the gap between germline ends came to 20 bases. CDR3 DNA: TGTGCCAGCTTGCCCCCCCGGGGGGGTGGAGCTTTCTTT. As protein: CASLPPRGGGAFF.

This clone appeared once. The chain carries TRBV12-5 and TRBJ1-5; TRBD1 matches 7 bases. Germline lookup yields CDR1 LGHNT and CDR2 FRNRAP. This CDR3 contains 18 residues. With V trimmed by 5 bases and J by 1 base, 14 bases remained unmatched. This chain's CDR3 is CASGPRLKGTASNQPQHF. The CDR3 coding sequence is TGTGCTAGTGGTCCCCGACTAAAAGGGACAGCGAGCAATCAGCCCCAGCATTTT.